The 10 T cell receptor beta chains below were found in one sample sequenced in a study of CD8 T cells in Susac syndrome. The RNA input was roughly 0.45 to 1 ug, and it was reverse transcribed with random hexamers. TCRdb reanalysed the immunoSEQ multiplex PCR reads using MiXCR and keeps one entry per CDR3 protein. Here the sample spans 180,000 or so distinct CDR3 sequences, nearly 95% being singletons. The source material was CD4+ T cells from PBMCs. The receptors originated from a human donor with multiple sclerosis.

For the CDR3, the DNA is TGTGCCAGCAGTCCCTTTATCGGACAGATCTACGAGCAGTACTTC. Translated: CASSPFIGQIYEQYF. This chain joins TRBV27 and TRBJ2-7; TRBD1 is a possible D gene (6 bases). V lost 5 bases and J lost 3, with 17 bases in between. The CDR3 contains 15 residues. Germline V gene data show CDR1 as MNHEY and CDR2 as SMNVEV (reference sequence).

In its sample, this clonotype was seen once. This sequence joins TRBV4-1 and TRBJ1-5; 7 positions agree with TRBD1. The germline CDR1 and CDR2 sequences are MGHRA and YSYEKL. Trimming cost V 1 base and J 0 bases; bases outside gene matches: 18. The CDR3 sequence is 21 residues long. The CDR3 protein is CASSQVGGGTGDFYSNQPQHF. In DNA form, the CDR3 reads TGCGCCAGCAGCCAAGTGGGAGGCGGAACAGGGGATTTTTATAGCAATCAGCCCCAGCATTTT.

As to this clonotype: At one of its ends the junction is not consistent with the germline gene, which may arise from a read error. The chain links TRBV7-7 to TRBJ2-7; a weak D match, TRBD2 (6 bases). CDR1 is SSHAT and CDR2 is FNYEAQ in the germline V gene (reference sequence). The CDR3 runs to 14 residues. The CDR3 sequence: CASSLAVSSYEQYF. DNA of the CDR3: TGTGCTAGCAGCTTAGCGGTGAGCTCCTACGAGCAGTACTTC.

The CDR3 DNA is TGTGCCAGCAGTGAAAGAACAGGGTGGCCACTACCGTATTTT. Protein sequence: CASSERTGWPLPYF. The genes are TRBV6-1 and TRBJ2-3, with D possibly being TRBD1 (6 bases). With 2 bases removed from V and 14 bases from J, the gap between germline ends came to 20 bases. The germline V gene has CDR1 MNHNS and CDR2 SASEGT. CDR3 length equals 14 residues.

The V call is TRBV29-1, the J call TRBJ1-1; D is possibly TRBD1 (6 bases). There are 14 residues in the CDR3. Deletions cut 0 bases from V and 6 bases from J, with 14 bases between. Germline CDR1 and CDR2: SQVTM and ANQGSEA. The CDR3, as DNA: TGCAGCGTTGAAGACCAGGGGAGGACGGCTGAAGCTTTCTTT. This translates into CSVEDQGRTAEAFF.

This clonotype was seen a single time. The DNA for the CDR3 is TGCAGCGTTGAGGCCACTGGGGGCAATCAGCCCCAGCATTTT. Translation gives CSVEATGGNQPQHF. The rearrangement links TRBV29-1 to TRBJ1-5; no definite D call. Germline V gene data show CDR1 as SQVTM and CDR2 as ANQGSEA. The CDR3 is 14 amino acids. V was pared by 3 bases and J by 2 bases, with 11 bases between.

The CDR3 DNA follows: TGTGCCAGCAGCCGACAGGGGACCTACGAGCAGTACTTC. This translates into CASSRQGTYEQYF. The chain has TRBV28 and TRBJ2-7; 8 positions match TRBD1. CDR3 length: 13 amino acids. Per germline, CDR1 MDHEN and CDR2 SYDVKM. V was pared by 6 bases and J by 2 bases, with 3 bases of the junction left unmatched.

The genes are TRBV30 and TRBJ2-1, with D possibly TRBD2 on 5 matching bases. This CDR3 has 16 amino acids. V lost 0 bases and J 4 bases, leaving 16 bases between the germline ends. Looked up from germline, CDR1 is GTSNPN and CDR2 is SVGIG (reference sequence). The chain's CDR3 is CAWSVPGLSRYNEQFF. CDR3 coding DNA: TGTGCCTGGAGTGTACCCGGACTCTCTCGGTACAATGAGCAGTTCTTC.

The CDR3 nucleotides read TGTGCCAGCAGCTTAGTTCCGGACAGCTCCTACGAGCAGTACTTC. As protein: CASSLVPDSSYEQYF. The chain carries TRBV7-2 and TRBJ2-7; D might be TRBD1 (6 bases). This CDR3 has 15 amino acids. V shed 1 base and J shed 0 bases, with 10 bases lying between them. Germline values: CDR1 SGHTA, CDR2 FQGNSA.

V gene TRBV15 combines with J gene TRBJ1-6, with D possibly matching TRBD1 (5 bases). Germline V lookup: CDR1 LNHNV, CDR2 YYDKDF (reference sequence). The CDR3 sequence is 14 residues long. Trimming left V 6 bases short and J 6 bases short, with 12 bases between. The CDR3 nucleotides read TGTGCCACCAGGGACGGGGGGACTAATTCACCCCTCCACTTT. Translating gives CATRDGGTNSPLHF.